These 10 T cell receptor beta chains originate from one sample sequenced in a study of T cell repertoires in cytomegalovirus infection. Each CDR3 protein gets one entry after TCRdb re-called the reads with MiXCR. The table has under 350,000 distinct CDR3 sequences, 8% to 9.5% seen once. Sample: PBMCs. These receptors all come from a human donor in good health (CMV status not recorded). Some clones in this sample may be carry-over from other donors' samples.

This chain joins TRBV29-1 and TRBJ2-3, with D perhaps given as TRBD1 or TRBD2 (5 bases each). Per the germline V gene, CDR1 is SQVTM and CDR2 is ANQGSEA. The CDR3 runs 13 residues. With 7 bases removed from V and 5 bases from J, the gap between germline ends came to 16 bases. The CDR3 DNA follows: TGCAGCGCAGGGATTAGCGCGGGAGATACGCAGTATTTT. This gives the protein CSAGISAGDTQYF.

This clonotype was counted ten times or more. The J gene is TRBJ2-5, the V gene TRBV7-2, with D unresolved. V was cut by 5 bases and J by 1 base, with 17 bases left in between. Germline V gene lookup returns CDR1 SGHTA and CDR2 FQGNSA. This CDR3 has 16 amino acids. As DNA, the CDR3 is TGTGCCAGCAGCGAGGATGGACCACGTAGCCAAGAGACCCAGTACTTC. It translates to CASSEDGPRSQETQYF.

This clonotype was recorded many times. The rearrangement uses TRBV5-5 and TRBJ2-2; a possible D gene is TRBD2 (5 bases). The germline gives CDR1 SGHKS, CDR2 YYEKEE (reference sequence). Trimming left V 4 bases short and J 5 bases short, with 15 bases between. CDR3 length: 15 amino acids. CDR3 sequence (DNA): TGTGCCAGCAGCCCCCCTTCGGGGAAAACCGGGGAGCTGTTTTTT. Translation gives CASSPPSGKTGELFF. Based on the CDR3 plus reference TRBV5-5 and TRBJ2-2, the full variable domain is DAGVTQSPTHLIKTRGQQVTLRCSPISGHKSVSWYQQVLGQGPQFIFQYYEKEERGRGNFPDRFSARQFPNYSSELNVNALLLGDSALYLCASSPPSGKTGELFFGEGSRLTVL.

This clonotype appeared a few times. J is TRBJ2-5 and V is TRBV7-9, with D hard to call. V was clipped by 5 bases and J by 2 bases, with 15 bases between them. The CDR3 extends over 15 amino acids. Looked up from germline, CDR1 is SEHNR and CDR2 is FQNEAQ (reference sequence). In DNA form, the CDR3 reads TGTGCCAGCAGCGATTCGGGCCGCCAGCAAGAGACCCAGTACTTC. It yields the protein CASSDSGRQQETQYF.

This clonotype was seen many times. The chain carries TRBV7-2 and TRBJ2-3; D is uncertain. Per the germline V gene, CDR1 is SGHTA and CDR2 is FQGNSA. The CDR3 has 13 residues. Trimming took 2 bases from V and 6 from J, leaving 9 bases between them. CDR3 DNA: TGTGCCAGCAGCTTACCCACTGCGGATACGCAGTATTTT. Amino acid sequence: CASSLPTADTQYF.

V usage is TRBV7-2 and J usage is TRBJ2-3, with 9 positions matching TRBD2. The CDR3 has 16 residues. In germline, CDR1 is SGHTA, CDR2 FQGNSA. V shed 4 bases and J 2 bases; nucleotides not matched to a gene: 7. CDR3 nucleotides: TGTGCCAGCAGCTACTCTAGCGGGACTCTCACAGATACGCAGTATTTT. This gives the protein CASSYSSGTLTDTQYF.

This clonotype was recorded at least ten times. The chain is built from TRBV7-2 and TRBJ2-1; D is undetermined. Trimming shortened V by 5 bases and J by 5 bases, and 10 bases separated the two germline ends. Germline lookup yields CDR1 SGHTA and CDR2 FQGNSA. This CDR3 is built from 13 residues. The CDR3 DNA follows: TGTGCCAGCAGCCCCCCCGGCCACAATGAGCAGTTCTTC. Protein sequence: CASSPPGHNEQFF.

At least ten counts were recorded for this clonotype. The chain combines TRBV7-2 with TRBJ1-1; no clear D gene. The germline CDR1 and CDR2 sequences are SGHTA and FQGNSA. V lost 2 bases and J 3 bases, leaving 13 bases between the germline ends. This CDR3 comprises 15 residues. CDR3 sequence (DNA): TGTGCCAGCAGCTTAAGGCGGGGATGGGACACTGAAGCTTTCTTT. Protein product: CASSLRRGWDTEAFF.

There are a few counts of this clonotype. This chain connects TRBV6-6 to TRBJ1-5; D not certain. CDR1 MNHNY and CDR2 SVGAGI come from the germline V gene (reference sequence). The length of the CDR3 is 13 residues. V shed 3 bases and J shed 6 bases, with 9 bases lying between them. In nucleotides, the CDR3 is TGTGCCAGCAGTTATGGGCTGACTCAGCCCCAGCATTTT. It is translated as CASSYGLTQPQHF.

V and J are TRBV6-2 or TRBV6-3 and TRBJ2-1; the match to TRBD1 covers 11 bases. The CDR3 totals 16 residues. Germline V lookup: CDR1 MNHEY, CDR2 SVGEGT. After removal of 4 bases from V and 7 bases from J, the junction contained 9 bases not matched to a gene. CDR3 DNA: TGTGCCAGCAGTTCGAGAAGGACAGGGGGCTGGAATGAGCAGTTCTTC. Translation gives CASSSRRTGGWNEQFF.